A selection of T cell receptor beta chains follows, all from one sample in a study of cytomegalovirus exposure and HLA in healthy donors. Repertoires were generated with immunoSEQ multiplex PCR, while TCRdb's copy carries only in-frame clones and drops some. The sample lists about 110,000 clones; approximately 71% were seen once. The sample consisted of PBMCs. The receptors stem from a woman in her seventies in good health and CMV-seropositive. CDR3s leave out the opening cysteine and the closing phenylalanine or tryptophan. Clone size is shown for a subset of rows, as once, few, many or a class of expanded clone.

size: NA
V: TRBV19
J: TRBJ2-7
CDR3: ASSPGGSGAYEQY

size: NA
V: TRBV10-3
J: TRBJ1-3
CDR3: AISGQGGHTIY

size: NA
V: TRBV28
J: TRBJ2-7
CDR3: ASSQSLYEQY

size: NA
V: TRBV5-1
J: TRBJ1-1
CDR3: ASSLNGGTEAF

size: few
V: TRBV7-9
J: TRBJ2-3
CDR3: ASSLRGLIADTQY

size: once
V: TRBV6-5
J: TRBJ1-1
CDR3: ATYTTEANTEAF

size: NA
V: TRBV11-2
J: TRBJ2-3
CDR3: ASSERRGATDTQY

size: NA
V: TRBV6-1
J: TRBJ2-3
CDR3: ASSGRGRLDTQY

size: NA
V: TRBV5-1
J: TRBJ1-3
CDR3: ASSLGDSTNTIY

size: once
V: TRBV6-5
J: TRBJ1-2
CDR3: ASSPRVGYGYT

size: few
V: TRBV28
J: TRBJ2-7
CDR3: ASSLRQVYSYEQY

size: NA
V: TRBV11-2
J: TRBJ1-3
CDR3: ASSEQGLGNTIY

size: NA
V: TRBV7-2
J: TRBJ2-7
CDR3: ASSLVGGGTVGEQY

size: few
V: TRBV19
J: TRBJ1-2
CDR3: ASTLGDGFYGYT

size: NA
V: TRBV6-5
J: TRBJ2-2
CDR3: ASSMDRRTGELF

size: NA
V: TRBV11-2
J: TRBJ2-7
CDR3: ASSSNRDRGRAGQY

size: few
V: TRBV19
J: TRBJ1-1
CDR3: ASSTGTARAVNTEAF

size: NA
V: TRBV5-1
J: TRBJ1-4
CDR3: ASSKDTTNEKLF

size: NA
V: TRBV7-2
J: TRBJ2-3
CDR3: ASSLAFAADTQY

size: NA
V: TRBV2
J: TRBJ1-5
CDR3: ASTQGGAGNQPQH

size: NA
V: TRBV4-3
J: TRBJ1-2
CDR3: ASSQVATDTNYGYT

size: NA
V: TRBV29-1
J: TRBJ2-3
CDR3: SHGTGDTQY

size: NA
V: TRBV5-6
J: TRBJ2-7
CDR3: ASSLLGRGPDEQY

size: NA
V: TRBV5-1
J: TRBJ1-6
CDR3: ASSLSQGEYSPLH

size: NA
V: TRBV6-5
J: TRBJ1-1
CDR3: ASTPGGGTEAF

size: few
V: TRBV7-9
J: TRBJ2-7
CDR3: ASSPRDRVNSEQY

size: NA
V: TRBV5-1
J: TRBJ2-1
CDR3: ASSTSGGTYNEQF

size: NA
V: TRBV7-2
J: TRBJ2-1
CDR3: ASSPGTGDNEQF

size: NA
V: TRBV29-1
J: TRBJ2-5
CDR3: SGRRDRGGETQY

size: NA
V: TRBV30
J: TRBJ1-6
CDR3: AWSRTGNYNSPLH